A single sample is the source of the 2 T cell receptor beta chains below, sequenced in a study of CD8 T cells in ankylosing spondylitis. Notes on the study in general: The study identified a TCR beta motif of fewer than 10 highly homologous variants that appeared characteristic of ankylosing spondylitis blood.

These receptors' targets are unknown. TCRdb ran MiXCR on the 5' RACE reads and lists one entry per CDR3 protein. The table includes about 340,000 distinct CDR3 sequences, 7% to 9% detected once. Sequences were obtained from blood, either unsorted or a sorted T cell fraction (not recorded which). The receptors originated from a male donor with ankylosing spondylitis.

There are many counts of this clonotype. The V gene is TRBV7-2, the J gene TRBJ2-1, with 10 bases identical to TRBD2. This CDR3 has 15 residues. From germline, CDR1 is SGHTA and CDR2 FQGNSA. V trimming: 5 bases; J trimming: 7 bases; junction bases outside the gene matches: 8. The CDR3 DNA is TGTGCCAGCAGCCTTAGCCTAGCGGGAGTTAATGAGCAGTTCTTC. Protein sequence: CASSLSLAGVNEQFF. The full variable domain, with the rest looked up from reference TRBV7-2 and TRBJ2-1, is GAGVSQSPSNKVTEKGKDVELRCDPISGHTALYWYRQSLGQGLEFLIYFQGNSAPDKSGLPSDRFSAERTGGSVSTLTIQRTQQEDSAVYLCASSLSLAGVNEQFFGPGTRLTVL.

This clonotype has ten or more counts. V gene TRBV6-1 combines with J gene TRBJ1-5; D not certain. The CDR3 is made up of 14 amino acids. Between the trimmed V and J ends, which lost 5 bases and 2 bases, there was a span of 10 bases. In germline, CDR1 is MNHNS, CDR2 SASEGT. The CDR3 bases are TGTGCCAGCAGTCCCCCCAGCGGCAATCAGCCCCAGCATTTT. Encoded protein: CASSPPSGNQPQHF.